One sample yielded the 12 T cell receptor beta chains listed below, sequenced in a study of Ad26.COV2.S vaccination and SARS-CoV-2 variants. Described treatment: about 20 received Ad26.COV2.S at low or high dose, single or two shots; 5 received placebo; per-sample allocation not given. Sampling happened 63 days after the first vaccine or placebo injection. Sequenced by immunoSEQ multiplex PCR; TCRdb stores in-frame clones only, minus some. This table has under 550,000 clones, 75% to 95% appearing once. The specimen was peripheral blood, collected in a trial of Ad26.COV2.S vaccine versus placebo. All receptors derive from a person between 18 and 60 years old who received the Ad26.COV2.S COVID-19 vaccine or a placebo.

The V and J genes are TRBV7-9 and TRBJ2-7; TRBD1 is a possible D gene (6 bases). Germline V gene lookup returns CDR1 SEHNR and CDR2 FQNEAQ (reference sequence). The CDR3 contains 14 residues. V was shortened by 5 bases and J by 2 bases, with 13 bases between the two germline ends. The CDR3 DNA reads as TGTGCCAGCAGCCCATGGGACACAGCCTACGAGCAGTACTTC. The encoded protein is CASSPWDTAYEQYF.

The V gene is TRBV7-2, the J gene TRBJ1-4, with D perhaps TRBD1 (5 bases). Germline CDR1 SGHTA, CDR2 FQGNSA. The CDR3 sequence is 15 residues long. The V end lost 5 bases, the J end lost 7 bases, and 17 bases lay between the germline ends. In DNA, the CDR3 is TGTGCCAGCAGCCAGATGGCAGGGTGGACTGAAAAACTGTTTTTT. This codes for CASSQMAGWTEKLFF.

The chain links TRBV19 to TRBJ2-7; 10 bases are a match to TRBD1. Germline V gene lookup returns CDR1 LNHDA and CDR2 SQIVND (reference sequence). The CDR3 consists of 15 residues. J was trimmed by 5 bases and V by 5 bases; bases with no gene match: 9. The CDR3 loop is CASSLDRGLTHEQYF. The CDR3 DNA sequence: TGTGCCAGTAGTCTCGACAGGGGGCTCACCCACGAGCAGTACTTC. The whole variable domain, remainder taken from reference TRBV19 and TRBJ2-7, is DGGITQSPKYLFRKEGQNVTLSCEQNLNHDAMYWYRQDPGQGLRLIYYSQIVNDFQKGDIAEGYSVSREKKESFPLTVTSAQKNPTAFYLCASSLDRGLTHEQYFGPGTRLTVT.

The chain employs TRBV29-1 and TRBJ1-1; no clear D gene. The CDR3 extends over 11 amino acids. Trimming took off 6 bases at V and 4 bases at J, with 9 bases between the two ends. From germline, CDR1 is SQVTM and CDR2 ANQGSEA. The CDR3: CSVEMSTEAFF. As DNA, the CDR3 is TGCAGCGTGGAGATGAGCACTGAAGCTTTCTTT.

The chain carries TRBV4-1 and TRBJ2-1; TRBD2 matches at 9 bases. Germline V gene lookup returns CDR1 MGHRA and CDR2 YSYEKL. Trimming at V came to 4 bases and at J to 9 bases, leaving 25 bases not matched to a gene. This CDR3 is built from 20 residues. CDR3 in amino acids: CASSPKFLPLAGMFVGEQFF. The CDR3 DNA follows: TGCGCCAGCAGCCCCAAATTCCTCCCTCTAGCGGGGATGTTCGTTGGTGAGCAGTTCTTC.

In DNA form, the CDR3 reads TGTGCCAGCTCCCGTGACAGGGAAATCGCTGAAGCTTTCTTT. It is translated as CASSRDREIAEAFF. The chain uses TRBV18 and TRBJ1-1; 7 bases map to TRBD1. With 6 bases clipped from V and 6 bases from J, the junction kept 10 bases outside the gene matches. The germline gives CDR1 KGHSH, CDR2 LQKENI. This CDR3 comprises 14 residues.

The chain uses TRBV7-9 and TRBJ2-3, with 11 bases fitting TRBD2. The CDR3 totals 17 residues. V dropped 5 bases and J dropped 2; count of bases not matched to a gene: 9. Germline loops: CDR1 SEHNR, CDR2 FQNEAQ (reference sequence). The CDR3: CASSLGTSGVHTDTQYF. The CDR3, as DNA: TGTGCCAGCAGCCTCGGGACTAGCGGAGTTCACACAGATACGCAGTATTTT.

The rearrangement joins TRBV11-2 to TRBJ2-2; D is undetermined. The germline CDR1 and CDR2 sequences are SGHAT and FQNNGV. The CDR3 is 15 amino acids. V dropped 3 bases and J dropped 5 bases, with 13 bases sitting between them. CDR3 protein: CASSFWVGETGELFF. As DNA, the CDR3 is TGTGCCAGCAGCTTTTGGGTCGGCGAAACCGGGGAGCTGTTTTTT.

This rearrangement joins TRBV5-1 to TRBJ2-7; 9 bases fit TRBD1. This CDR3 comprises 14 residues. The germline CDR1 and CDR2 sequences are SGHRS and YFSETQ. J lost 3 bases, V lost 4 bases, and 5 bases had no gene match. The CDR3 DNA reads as TGCGCCAGCAGCGTCGGGACAGGGAACTACGAGCAGTACTTC. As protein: CASSVGTGNYEQYF.

The CDR3 DNA sequence: TGTGCCAGCAGCCGAGCCCCCTTAAGAGCGGGAGCAAGCTACGAGCAGTACTTC. It codes for CASSRAPLRAGASYEQYF. The gene calls are TRBV7-8 and TRBJ2-7, with 8 nucleotides matching TRBD2. Germline V gene lookup returns CDR1 SGHVS and CDR2 FQNEAQ. The CDR3 is made up of 18 amino acids. The ends lost 5 bases at V and 3 bases at J; junction bases unmatched: 18. The entire variable domain, with the rest obtained from reference TRBV7-8 and TRBJ2-7, is as follows: GAGVSQSPRYKVAKRGQDVALRCDPISGHVSLFWYQQALGQGPEFLTYFQNEAQLDKSGLPSDRFFAERPEGSVSTLKIQRTQQEDSAVYLCASSRAPLRAGASYEQYFGPGTRLTVT.

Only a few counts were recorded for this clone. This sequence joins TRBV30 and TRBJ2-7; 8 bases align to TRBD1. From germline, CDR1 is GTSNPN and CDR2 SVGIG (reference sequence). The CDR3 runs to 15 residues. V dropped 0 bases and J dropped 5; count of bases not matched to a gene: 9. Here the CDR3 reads CAWSVQDREFDEQYF. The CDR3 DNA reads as TGTGCCTGGAGTGTACAGGACAGGGAGTTCGACGAGCAGTACTTC.

The CDR3 spells CASSEGGVQETQYF. The CDR3 DNA sequence: TGTGCCAGCAGTGAGGGCGGCGTTCAAGAGACCCAGTACTTC. The chain carries TRBV25-1 and TRBJ2-5; no firm D call. Germline lookup yields CDR1 MGHDK and CDR2 SYGVNS. This CDR3 is 14 amino acids long. Trimming pared 3 bases from V and 2 bases from J, leaving 10 bases between.